The rows below give T cell receptor beta chains drawn from one sample of a study of T cell changes during pregnancy in multiple sclerosis. Clones were read by immunoSEQ multiplex PCR, and TCRdb kept only the in-frame ones, dropping some. This sample carries about 120,000 clones, 85% to 95% of them seen once, and the ten largest clones take roughly 6.2%. The sample in question was peripheral blood, obtained before pregnancy. The receptor set was obtained from a female donor with multiple sclerosis, enrolled in a pregnancy study. Each CDR3 is given with its conserved first and last residue. The D gene is left open where the match is weak. Size is omitted from some rows. Given values are once, few, many or a class for expanded clones.

v_gene: TRBV25-1
abundance: NA
j_gene: TRBJ1-1
d_gene: TRBD1
CDR3nt: TGTGCCAGCAGCGGGACAGCTGGTACTGAAGCTTTCTTT
CDR3aa: CASSGTAGTEAFF

v_gene: TRBV7-3
abundance: NA
j_gene: TRBJ2-3
d_gene: TRBD1
CDR3nt: TGTGCCAGCAGCCGGCGTGGGACAGGGGAGGATACGCAGTATTTT
CDR3aa: CASSRRGTGEDTQYF

v_gene: TRBV5-1
abundance: NA
j_gene: TRBJ2-7
d_gene: TRBD2
CDR3nt: TGCGCCAGCAGCGCAAATCCGGGGGAGGGAGAGTACGAGCAGTACTTC
CDR3aa: CASSANPGEGEYEQYF

v_gene: TRBV30
abundance: NA
j_gene: TRBJ2-3
d_gene: TRBD2
CDR3nt: TGTGCCTGGGAAATAGCGGGGGGCACAGATACGCAGTATTTT
CDR3aa: CAWEIAGGTDTQYF

v_gene: TRBV5-8
abundance: NA
j_gene: TRBJ2-5
d_gene: TRBD1
CDR3nt: TGTGCCAGCAACAACAGGGGGACCCAGTACTTC
CDR3aa: CASNNRGTQYF

v_gene: TRBV4-1
abundance: few
j_gene: TRBJ2-1
d_gene: NA
CDR3nt: TGCGCCAGCAGCCCCCCAGCCACGACTTACTCCTACAATGAGCAGTTCTTC
CDR3aa: CASSPPATTYSYNEQFF

v_gene: TRBV2
abundance: NA
j_gene: TRBJ2-5
d_gene: TRBD1
CDR3nt: TGTGCCAGCAGGAGACAGGGGCCGCGGATGGAGACCCAGTACTTC
CDR3aa: CASRRQGPRMETQYF

v_gene: TRBV19
abundance: NA
j_gene: TRBJ1-1
d_gene: TRBD1
CDR3nt: TGTGCCAGTAGTATAGTGGACAGGATAAGGACTGAAGCTTTCTTT
CDR3aa: CASSIVDRIRTEAFF

v_gene: TRBV14
abundance: NA
j_gene: TRBJ1-5
d_gene: NA
CDR3nt: TGTGCCAGCAGCCAAGTTGGGGCAGGGGACTACGATAGCAATCAGCCCCAGCATTTT
CDR3aa: CASSQVGAGDYDSNQPQHF

v_gene: TRBV27
abundance: NA
j_gene: TRBJ2-7
d_gene: TRBD1
CDR3nt: TGTGCCAGCAGTTTAGTACAGGGGGCAGGGGAGCAGTACTTC
CDR3aa: CASSLVQGAGEQYF

v_gene: TRBV7-3
abundance: NA
j_gene: TRBJ2-3
d_gene: NA
CDR3nt: TGTGCCAGCAGCCCTGGAGAGCCAGATACGCAGTATTTT
CDR3aa: CASSPGEPDTQYF

v_gene: TRBV30
abundance: NA
j_gene: TRBJ1-4
d_gene: TRBD1
CDR3nt: TGTGCCTGGACTACTACAGGGGGGCGAGGTGAAAAACTGTTTTTT
CDR3aa: CAWTTTGGRGEKLFF

v_gene: TRBV6-5
abundance: NA
j_gene: TRBJ1-2
d_gene: TRBD1
CDR3nt: TGTGCCAGCAGTTACGCCCTGGACAGGAGCTACACCTTC
CDR3aa: CASSYALDRSYTF

v_gene: TRBV28
abundance: NA
j_gene: TRBJ1-4
d_gene: NA
CDR3nt: TGTGCCAGCAGTTTAGAAGGGGTTCGGGAAAAACTGTTTTTT
CDR3aa: CASSLEGVREKLFF

v_gene: TRBV7-6
abundance: NA
j_gene: TRBJ2-2
d_gene: NA
CDR3nt: TGTGCCAGCAGCTTGAGGAGGGGCCGGGAGCTGTTTTTT
CDR3aa: CASSLRRGRELFF

v_gene: TRBV6-4
abundance: NA
j_gene: TRBJ2-7
d_gene: TRBD2
CDR3nt: TGTGCCAGCAGTGCCCAGGGAGCGGGGGGGATAGACGAGCAGTACTTC
CDR3aa: CASSAQGAGGIDEQYF

v_gene: TRBV18
abundance: NA
j_gene: TRBJ2-5
d_gene: TRBD1
CDR3nt: TGTGCCAGCTCCCCTGGACAGGGGAGGACGGAGACCCAGTACTTC
CDR3aa: CASSPGQGRTETQYF

v_gene: TRBV6-1
abundance: NA
j_gene: TRBJ2-1
d_gene: TRBD2
CDR3nt: TGTGCCAGCAGTGGAATAGCGGGAGCTCGATACAATGAGCAGTTCTTC
CDR3aa: CASSGIAGARYNEQFF

v_gene: TRBV2
abundance: NA
j_gene: TRBJ2-1
d_gene: TRBD2
CDR3nt: TGTGCCAGCAGTGGGACTAGCGGGGGGCCCGGCTCCTACAATGAGCAGTTCTTC
CDR3aa: CASSGTSGGPGSYNEQFF

v_gene: TRBV6-1
abundance: NA
j_gene: TRBJ1-2
d_gene: NA
CDR3nt: TGTGCCAGCAGTGAAGCTGGGGACACTAACTATGGCTACACCTTC
CDR3aa: CASSEAGDTNYGYTF

v_gene: TRBV5-1
abundance: once
j_gene: TRBJ2-2
d_gene: TRBD1
CDR3nt: TGCGCCAGCAGCTTGGCCCAGGGACAGGGGGCGGCCGGGGAGCTGTTTTTT
CDR3aa: CASSLAQGQGAAGELFF

v_gene: TRBV9
abundance: NA
j_gene: TRBJ2-3
d_gene: TRBD1
CDR3nt: TGTGCCAGCAGCGCAAGCCAGGGGGGCACAGATACGCAGTATTTT
CDR3aa: CASSASQGGTDTQYF

v_gene: TRBV5-1
abundance: NA
j_gene: TRBJ2-5
d_gene: NA
CDR3nt: TGCGCCAGCAGCTTGACCGGGAACCCTCAAGAGACCCAGTACTTC
CDR3aa: CASSLTGNPQETQYF

v_gene: TRBV19
abundance: NA
j_gene: TRBJ1-1
d_gene: NA
CDR3nt: TGTGCCAGTAGTACCCGACAGGAGAGGAACACTGAAGCTTTCTTT
CDR3aa: CASSTRQERNTEAFF

v_gene: TRBV9
abundance: few
j_gene: TRBJ1-1
d_gene: NA
CDR3nt: TGTGCCAGCAGCACCGACGGGACTGAAGCTTTCTTT
CDR3aa: CASSTDGTEAFF

v_gene: TRBV27
abundance: NA
j_gene: TRBJ1-5
d_gene: NA
CDR3nt: TGTGCCAGCAGAGTGACAGGTCGGGGCAATCAGCCCCAGCATTTT
CDR3aa: CASRVTGRGNQPQHF

v_gene: TRBV27
abundance: once
j_gene: TRBJ1-2
d_gene: TRBD1
CDR3nt: TGTGCCAGCAAACCAGGGGGTGGTGGCTACACCTTC
CDR3aa: CASKPGGGGYTF

v_gene: TRBV25-1
abundance: NA
j_gene: TRBJ2-1
d_gene: TRBD2
CDR3nt: TGTGCCAGCGCACTAGCGGGAGGGAACAATGAGCAGTTCTTC
CDR3aa: CASALAGGNNEQFF

v_gene: TRBV10-3
abundance: few
j_gene: TRBJ2-2
d_gene: NA
CDR3nt: TGTGCCATCAGCGGGGGGGGGACAGCCAACACCGGGGAGCTGTTTTTT
CDR3aa: CAISGGGTANTGELFF

v_gene: TRBV7-9
abundance: few
j_gene: TRBJ1-4
d_gene: NA
CDR3nt: TGTGCCAGCAGCTCAGGGCTTTATGAAAAACTGTTTTTT
CDR3aa: CASSSGLYEKLFF

v_gene: TRBV18
abundance: NA
j_gene: TRBJ2-5
d_gene: TRBD2
CDR3nt: TGTGCCAGCTCTCGGACTAGCGGGGGGATCCAAGAGACCCAGTACTTC
CDR3aa: CASSRTSGGIQETQYF

v_gene: TRBV5-1
abundance: NA
j_gene: TRBJ2-2
d_gene: TRBD2
CDR3nt: TGCGCCAGCCGGCGTAGGGGACTAGATCACACCGGGGAGCTGTTTTTT
CDR3aa: CASRRRGLDHTGELFF

v_gene: TRBV5-4
abundance: NA
j_gene: TRBJ2-1
d_gene: NA
CDR3nt: TGTGCCAGCAGCTTACTTCGAATCTACAATGAGCAGTTCTTC
CDR3aa: CASSLLRIYNEQFF

v_gene: TRBV18
abundance: NA
j_gene: TRBJ2-1
d_gene: NA
CDR3nt: TGTGCCAGCTCACCTCAGGGAAGCTCCTACAATGAGCAGTTCTTC
CDR3aa: CASSPQGSSYNEQFF

v_gene: TRBV5-1
abundance: NA
j_gene: TRBJ2-1
d_gene: NA
CDR3nt: TGCGCCAGCAGCCCCACCGCCGGGTTTAGCTCCTACAATGAGCAGTTCTTC
CDR3aa: CASSPTAGFSSYNEQFF

v_gene: TRBV7-9
abundance: NA
j_gene: TRBJ2-3
d_gene: TRBD1
CDR3nt: TGTGCCAGCAGCCTAACCGGGACAGCCGGGTGGGGACCAGATACGCAGTATTTT
CDR3aa: CASSLTGTAGWGPDTQYF

v_gene: TRBV18
abundance: NA
j_gene: TRBJ2-4
d_gene: TRBD1
CDR3nt: TGTGCCAGCTCACCACGACAGGGGAAAGGGGACATTCAGTACTTC
CDR3aa: CASSPRQGKGDIQYF

v_gene: TRBV30
abundance: NA
j_gene: TRBJ1-1
d_gene: NA
CDR3nt: TGTGCCTGGAGTAGGATTAGAGTATTATGGAGCACTGAAGCTTTCTTT
CDR3aa: CAWSRIRVLWSTEAFF

v_gene: TRBV15
abundance: few
j_gene: TRBJ1-5
d_gene: TRBD1
CDR3nt: TGTGCCACCAGCAGGACAGGGGGGAATCAGCCCCAGCATTTT
CDR3aa: CATSRTGGNQPQHF